This T cell receptor beta chain is from a study of shared clonotypes between healthy human individuals. Naive CD8 cells lacked CD45RO and underwent positive selection for CCR7, leaving out terminally differentiated effector memory CD45RA+ cells. Method: immunoSEQ multiplex PCR; TCRdb's copy keeps in-frame clones and lacks some. The table has around 2.1 million clones, roughly 91% seen once. This CDR3 region has 15 residues. Germline assignment: CDR1 SGHAT and CDR2 FQNNGV. Trimming cost V 3 bases and J 0 bases; bases outside gene matches: 5. The source of this sequence is a man aged 18 to 29 in good health. Some clones in this sample may be carry-over from other donors' samples. The specimen was naive CD8+ T cells from PBMCs. This sequence joins TRBV11-2 and TRBJ2-7; 7 positions match TRBD2. The CDR3 DNA follows: TGTGCCAGCAGCTTCTCGCGGGAGTGCTCCTACGAGCAGTACTTC. Encoded protein: CASSFSRECSYEQYF.